Listed below are T cell receptor beta chains from one sample, sequenced in a study of blood T cells in healthy people across ages. TCRdb itself ran the 5' RACE reads through MiXCR, one entry per CDR3 protein. The sample yields some 710,000 distinct CDR3 sequences, about 24% seen once. The sample consisted of blood. Receptor source: a man between 65 and 80 years old in good health. The CDR3 runs from the conserved cysteine through the conserved F or W. A D gene is named only where the DNA matches it firmly. Clone size appears in some rows only: once, few, many, or a class for an expanded clone.

d_call	clone_size	v_call	j_call	cdr3_nt	cdr3_aa
NA	few	TRBV3-1	TRBJ1-5	TGTGCCAGCAGCCAAGCCTCTGGTGAGGCTCAGCCCCAGCATTTT	CASSQASGEAQPQHF
NA	few	TRBV12-3/TRBV12-4	TRBJ2-1	TGTGCCAGCCTTGGGCATCCGGAGGGCGATGAGCAGTTCTTC	CASLGHPEGDEQFF
NA	few	TRBV12-3/TRBV12-4	TRBJ2-3	TGTGCCAGCAGTTGGGAACCTAATCCAGATACGCAGTATTTT	CASSWEPNPDTQYF
NA	few	TRBV28	TRBJ2-5	TGTGCCAGCAGCCTAAGGAGGGCTAGACAAGAGACCCAGTACTTC	CASSLRRARQETQYF
TRBD1	few	TRBV4-2	TRBJ2-2	TGTGCCAGCAGCCAGGGACAGGGAAACACCGGGGAGCTGTTTTTT	CASSQGQGNTGELFF
NA	NA	TRBV10-2	TRBJ2-1	TGCGCCAGCAGTGAGAGGTTTTACGGGAACAATGAGCAGTTCTTC	CASSERFYGNNEQFF
NA	few	TRBV10-3	TRBJ1-2	TGTGCCATCAGCGGACTTGAGAATGGCTACACCTTC	CAISGLENGYTF
TRBD1	few	TRBV10-3	TRBJ2-5	TGTGCCATGCCTCCAGGGGGTCCAGGTGAGCAGTACTTC	CAMPPGGPGEQYF
NA	many	TRBV29-1	TRBJ1-1	TGCAGCGTTGCCAAGAACACTGAAGCTTTCTTT	CSVAKNTEAFF
TRBD1	NA	TRBV7-9	TRBJ2-2	TGTGCCAGCAGCTCTCCGACAGGGGTCACCGGGGAGCTGTTTTTT	CASSSPTGVTGELFF
TRBD2	few	TRBV6-1	TRBJ2-3	TGTGCCAGCAGTAAACTAGCGGGGGGGCCGGGAGATACGCAGTATTTT	CASSKLAGGPGDTQYF
TRBD1	once	TRBV7-2	TRBJ1-1	TGTGCCAGCAGCCCAGGACAGGCGACCAACACTGAAGCTTTCTTT	CASSPGQATNTEAFF
TRBD1	few	TRBV7-9	TRBJ2-3	TGTGCCAGCAGCTTCACAGGGGCCTTTCCAGATACGCAGTATTTT	CASSFTGAFPDTQYF
NA	few	TRBV29-1	TRBJ2-3	TGCAGCCACGGACCTAAAGGTGGGACAGATACGCAGTATTTT	CSHGPKGGTDTQYF